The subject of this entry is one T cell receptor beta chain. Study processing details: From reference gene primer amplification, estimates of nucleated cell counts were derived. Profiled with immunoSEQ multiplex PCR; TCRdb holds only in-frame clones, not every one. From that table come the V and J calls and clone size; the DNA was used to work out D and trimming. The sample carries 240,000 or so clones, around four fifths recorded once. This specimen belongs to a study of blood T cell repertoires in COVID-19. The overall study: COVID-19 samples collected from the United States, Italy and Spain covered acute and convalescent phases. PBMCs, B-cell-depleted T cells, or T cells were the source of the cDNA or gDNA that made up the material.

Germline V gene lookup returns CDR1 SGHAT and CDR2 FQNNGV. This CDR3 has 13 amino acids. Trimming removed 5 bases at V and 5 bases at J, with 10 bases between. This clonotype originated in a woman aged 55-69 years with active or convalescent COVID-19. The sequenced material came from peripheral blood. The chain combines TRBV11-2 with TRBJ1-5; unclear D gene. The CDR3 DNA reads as TGTGCCAGCAGCCCAAAAACGGATCAGCCCCAGCATTTT. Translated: CASSPKTDQPQHF.